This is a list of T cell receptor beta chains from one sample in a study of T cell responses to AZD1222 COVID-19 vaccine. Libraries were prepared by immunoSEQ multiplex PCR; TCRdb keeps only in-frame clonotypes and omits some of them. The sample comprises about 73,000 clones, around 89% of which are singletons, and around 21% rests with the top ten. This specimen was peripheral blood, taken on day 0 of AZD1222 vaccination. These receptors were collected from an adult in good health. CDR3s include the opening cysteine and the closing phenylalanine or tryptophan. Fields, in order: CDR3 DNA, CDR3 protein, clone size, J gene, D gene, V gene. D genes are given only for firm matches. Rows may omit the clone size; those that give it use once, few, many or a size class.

cdr3_nt: TGTGCCAGCAGCGAACAGGGGTCCAACCAGCCCCAGCATTTT
cdr3_aa: CASSEQGSNQPQHF
clone_size: once
j_call: TRBJ1-5
d_call: TRBD1
v_call: TRBV9

cdr3_nt: TGTGCCAGCAGCTTTGGCAGTACCTACGAGCAGTACTTC
cdr3_aa: CASSFGSTYEQYF
clone_size: once
j_call: TRBJ2-7
d_call: NA
v_call: TRBV7-9

cdr3_nt: TGTGCCACCAGCAGAGAGGGGCAGGGATCGCCGACTATGTACTTC
cdr3_aa: CATSREGQGSPTMYF
clone_size: NA
j_call: TRBJ2-7
d_call: NA
v_call: TRBV15

cdr3_nt: TGTGCCAGTATGGGGGGACTGATGAATGAGCAGTTCTTC
cdr3_aa: CASMGGLMNEQFF
clone_size: few
j_call: TRBJ2-1
d_call: NA
v_call: TRBV19

cdr3_nt: TGTGCCAGAAGCCGAGACAGTAACTATGGCTACACCTTC
cdr3_aa: CARSRDSNYGYTF
clone_size: few
j_call: TRBJ1-2
d_call: NA
v_call: TRBV5-3

cdr3_nt: TGTGCCAGCAGTGAGAGGCCTAGCGGCAACGATGAGCAGTTCTTC
cdr3_aa: CASSERPSGNDEQFF
clone_size: once
j_call: TRBJ2-1
d_call: TRBD2
v_call: TRBV6-1

cdr3_nt: TGTGCCAGCAGTTACCGGACAGATGAAAAACTGTTTTTT
cdr3_aa: CASSYRTDEKLFF
clone_size: NA
j_call: TRBJ1-4
d_call: NA
v_call: TRBV6-6

cdr3_nt: TGTGCCAGCAGCTTATATCCTGCGGGAGGGTTCTACAATGAGCAGTTCTTC
cdr3_aa: CASSLYPAGGFYNEQFF
clone_size: NA
j_call: TRBJ2-1
d_call: TRBD2
v_call: TRBV7-7

cdr3_nt: TGTGCCAGCACCCTTGGCACCAACTATGGCTACACCTTC
cdr3_aa: CASTLGTNYGYTF
clone_size: NA
j_call: TRBJ1-2
d_call: NA
v_call: TRBV6-5

cdr3_nt: TGTGCCAGCAGCGCAGTAGGTACTGGTGGCTACACCTTC
cdr3_aa: CASSAVGTGGYTF
clone_size: NA
j_call: TRBJ1-2
d_call: NA
v_call: TRBV9

cdr3_nt: TGTGCCAGCAGTTTAGGGGCTAGCGGGGGCGAGCAGTTCTTC
cdr3_aa: CASSLGASGGEQFF
clone_size: NA
j_call: TRBJ2-1
d_call: TRBD2
v_call: TRBV27

cdr3_nt: TGTGCCAGCAGTTACAGGCTTTTCAGGGGGCGTTATGGCTACACCTTC
cdr3_aa: CASSYRLFRGRYGYTF
clone_size: once
j_call: TRBJ1-2
d_call: TRBD1
v_call: TRBV6-5

cdr3_nt: TGTGCCAGCAGCCCCCGACAGGACACAGATACGCAGTATTTT
cdr3_aa: CASSPRQDTDTQYF
clone_size: NA
j_call: TRBJ2-3
d_call: NA
v_call: TRBV9

cdr3_nt: TGTGCCAGCTCACTCCGGGACAGGGGTGAAGAGACCCAGTACTTC
cdr3_aa: CASSLRDRGEETQYF
clone_size: NA
j_call: TRBJ2-5
d_call: TRBD1
v_call: TRBV18

cdr3_nt: TGTGCCTGGAGTGAAACTGCCAAGAACACTGAAGCTTTCTTT
cdr3_aa: CAWSETAKNTEAFF
clone_size: NA
j_call: TRBJ1-1
d_call: NA
v_call: TRBV30

cdr3_nt: TGTGCCAGCAGACAGACAGGGGGCGAGCAGGGCTACACCTTC
cdr3_aa: CASRQTGGEQGYTF
clone_size: NA
j_call: TRBJ1-2
d_call: TRBD1
v_call: TRBV28

cdr3_nt: TGTGCCAGCAGCTTGCTAGCGGGAGTACCCTCCTACAATGAGCAGTTCTTC
cdr3_aa: CASSLLAGVPSYNEQFF
clone_size: NA
j_call: TRBJ2-1
d_call: TRBD2
v_call: TRBV7-6

cdr3_nt: TGTGCCAGCAGTCCGGGACAGATCTTCTATGGCTACACCTTC
cdr3_aa: CASSPGQIFYGYTF
clone_size: NA
j_call: TRBJ1-2
d_call: TRBD1
v_call: TRBV6-5

cdr3_nt: TGTGCCAGCAGCCCCCGGGGTAGCAATCAGCCCCAGCATTTT
cdr3_aa: CASSPRGSNQPQHF
clone_size: NA
j_call: TRBJ1-5
d_call: NA
v_call: TRBV2

cdr3_nt: TGTGCCAGCAAGGGCGGCAACAATGAGCAGTTCTTC
cdr3_aa: CASKGGNNEQFF
clone_size: NA
j_call: TRBJ2-1
d_call: NA
v_call: TRBV6-5

cdr3_nt: TGTGCCAGCAGCCCCACTGGCGGGGGCCAATACGAGCAGTACTTC
cdr3_aa: CASSPTGGGQYEQYF
clone_size: NA
j_call: TRBJ2-7
d_call: NA
v_call: TRBV7-3

cdr3_nt: TGTGCCACCAGTGAGGGAGGTAACTATGGCTACACCTTC
cdr3_aa: CATSEGGNYGYTF
clone_size: NA
j_call: TRBJ1-2
d_call: NA
v_call: TRBV24-1

cdr3_nt: TGTGCCAGCAGCCTCGGACAGGCCGACACTGAAGCTTTCTTT
cdr3_aa: CASSLGQADTEAFF
clone_size: NA
j_call: TRBJ1-1
d_call: TRBD1
v_call: TRBV5-4

cdr3_nt: TGTGCCAGCAGTTACTCCTCCGAGCAGTACTTC
cdr3_aa: CASSYSSEQYF
clone_size: once
j_call: TRBJ2-7
d_call: NA
v_call: TRBV6-2/TRBV6-3

cdr3_nt: TGTGCCAGCAGCGTAGCAGGTGTGAACACTGAAGCTTTCTTT
cdr3_aa: CASSVAGVNTEAFF
clone_size: NA
j_call: TRBJ1-1
d_call: NA
v_call: TRBV9

cdr3_nt: TGTGCCACGAGCACCGGGGGAATTCCTGAAGCTTTCTTT
cdr3_aa: CATSTGGIPEAFF
clone_size: NA
j_call: TRBJ1-1
d_call: NA
v_call: TRBV7-9

cdr3_nt: TGTGCCAGCAGCAATGCCGTGGGGCAGGGACCGGGCGGGGAGCTGTTTTTT
cdr3_aa: CASSNAVGQGPGGELFF
clone_size: NA
j_call: TRBJ2-2
d_call: NA
v_call: TRBV5-4

cdr3_nt: TGTGCCAGCAGCCCAGGACAGGCTAATCAGCCCCAGCATTTT
cdr3_aa: CASSPGQANQPQHF
clone_size: NA
j_call: TRBJ1-5
d_call: TRBD1
v_call: TRBV9

cdr3_nt: TGCGCCAGCAGCTTGGAAGACAGGGACACTGAAGCTTTCTTT
cdr3_aa: CASSLEDRDTEAFF
clone_size: NA
j_call: TRBJ1-1
d_call: TRBD1
v_call: TRBV5-1

cdr3_nt: TGTGCCAGCAGTTCCCCCTCCGGGACAGGTAACACCATATATTTT
cdr3_aa: CASSSPSGTGNTIYF
clone_size: NA
j_call: TRBJ1-3
d_call: TRBD1
v_call: TRBV28

cdr3_nt: TGTGCCAGCAGTGAAGCGGCGCTAGCCAAAAACATTCAGTACTTC
cdr3_aa: CASSEAALAKNIQYF
clone_size: NA
j_call: TRBJ2-4
d_call: NA
v_call: TRBV2

cdr3_nt: TGTGCCACCAGCAGAGACAAGGGAACAGATACGCAGTATTTT
cdr3_aa: CATSRDKGTDTQYF
clone_size: once
j_call: TRBJ2-3
d_call: NA
v_call: TRBV15

cdr3_nt: TGTGCCGTGGGCGGGACGACAGATACGCAGTATTTT
cdr3_aa: CAVGGTTDTQYF
clone_size: NA
j_call: TRBJ2-3
d_call: NA
v_call: TRBV19

cdr3_nt: TGCGCCAGCAGCTCGGGACTAGCGGTGGATACGCAGTATTTT
cdr3_aa: CASSSGLAVDTQYF
clone_size: NA
j_call: TRBJ2-3
d_call: TRBD2
v_call: TRBV5-1

cdr3_nt: TGTGCCAGCAGCCTCTCGCGGGGAAGAACCTACAATGAGCAGTTCTTC
cdr3_aa: CASSLSRGRTYNEQFF
clone_size: NA
j_call: TRBJ2-1
d_call: NA
v_call: TRBV27

cdr3_nt: TGTGCCAGCAGTTACTTTAGCGGGGGGGCTGAGCAGTTCTTC
cdr3_aa: CASSYFSGGAEQFF
clone_size: NA
j_call: TRBJ2-1
d_call: TRBD2
v_call: TRBV6-2/TRBV6-3

cdr3_nt: TGTGCAAGTCGCTTCCGACCTGACAATGAGCAGTTCTTC
cdr3_aa: CASRFRPDNEQFF
clone_size: NA
j_call: TRBJ2-1
d_call: NA
v_call: TRBV12-2

cdr3_nt: TGTGCCAGCTCACCATACCAGACAGGGAGGCCAAATTCACCCCTCCACTTT
cdr3_aa: CASSPYQTGRPNSPLHF
clone_size: NA
j_call: TRBJ1-6
d_call: TRBD1
v_call: TRBV18

cdr3_nt: TGTGCCAGCAGCTTAGGGGATCACGGATTGAACACTGAAGCTTTCTTT
cdr3_aa: CASSLGDHGLNTEAFF
clone_size: NA
j_call: TRBJ1-1
d_call: NA
v_call: TRBV7-8

cdr3_nt: TGCGCCAGCAGCTTATTGACACCGGATAATGGCTACGAGCAGTACTTC
cdr3_aa: CASSLLTPDNGYEQYF
clone_size: NA
j_call: TRBJ2-7
d_call: NA
v_call: TRBV5-1

cdr3_nt: TGTGCCAGCAGCTTGGGAGTCGGCGGGGAGCTGTTTTTT
cdr3_aa: CASSLGVGGELFF
clone_size: NA
j_call: TRBJ2-2
d_call: NA
v_call: TRBV7-9

cdr3_nt: TGCAGCGTTGCCGGCGGGGGTGCCAGCTCCTACAATGAGCAGTTCTTC
cdr3_aa: CSVAGGGASSYNEQFF
clone_size: NA
j_call: TRBJ2-1
d_call: TRBD2
v_call: TRBV29-1

cdr3_nt: TGTGCCAGCAGTTTCTCAATGAACACTGAAGCTTTCTTT
cdr3_aa: CASSFSMNTEAFF
clone_size: NA
j_call: TRBJ1-1
d_call: NA
v_call: TRBV27

cdr3_nt: TGCAGCGTTGAAAGGGGGGATGGAAACACCATATATTTT
cdr3_aa: CSVERGDGNTIYF
clone_size: NA
j_call: TRBJ1-3
d_call: NA
v_call: TRBV29-1

cdr3_nt: TGCGCCAGCAGCCAGAGACAGATTGGAAACACCATATATTTT
cdr3_aa: CASSQRQIGNTIYF
clone_size: few
j_call: TRBJ1-3
d_call: NA
v_call: TRBV4-1

cdr3_nt: TGTGCCAGCAGTGAACAGGTATTCGGCAATCAGCCCCAGCATTTT
cdr3_aa: CASSEQVFGNQPQHF
clone_size: NA
j_call: TRBJ1-5
d_call: NA
v_call: TRBV6-1

cdr3_nt: TGCAGCGTCTGGGAGAACGAGCAGTACTTC
cdr3_aa: CSVWENEQYF
clone_size: NA
j_call: TRBJ2-7
d_call: NA
v_call: TRBV29-1

cdr3_nt: TGTGCCAGCAGTCTAACCCCCGGGCTCTCCTACGAGCAGTACTTC
cdr3_aa: CASSLTPGLSYEQYF
clone_size: medium-sized
j_call: TRBJ2-7
d_call: NA
v_call: TRBV27

cdr3_nt: TGTGCCATCATCAGGGAGGATGGCTACACCTTC
cdr3_aa: CAIIREDGYTF
clone_size: medium-sized
j_call: TRBJ1-2
d_call: NA
v_call: TRBV10-3

cdr3_nt: TGCGCCAGCAGCCAGGGCGGCCAGGACGGATCACCCCTCCACTTT
cdr3_aa: CASSQGGQDGSPLHF
clone_size: NA
j_call: TRBJ1-6
d_call: NA
v_call: TRBV4-3

cdr3_nt: TGTGCCAGCAGCACCTCCGAGCAGGTAAGGCGGTATGCCTATGGCTACACCTTC
cdr3_aa: CASSTSEQVRRYAYGYTF
clone_size: NA
j_call: TRBJ1-2
d_call: NA
v_call: TRBV21-1

cdr3_nt: TGTGCCAGCAGTGTCCGGGACAGCAATCAGCCCCAGCATTTT
cdr3_aa: CASSVRDSNQPQHF
clone_size: NA
j_call: TRBJ1-5
d_call: NA
v_call: TRBV27

cdr3_nt: TGTGCCAGCACCGTTCAGTTTGCAAGGTATTTT
cdr3_aa: CASTVQFARYF
clone_size: NA
j_call: TRBJ2-3
d_call: NA
v_call: TRBV12-1

cdr3_nt: TGTGCCAGCAGCTGGGGACAGGGGGCGAACACCGGGGAGCTGTTTTTT
cdr3_aa: CASSWGQGANTGELFF
clone_size: once
j_call: TRBJ2-2
d_call: TRBD1
v_call: TRBV7-9

cdr3_nt: TGTGCCAGCAGTTTCCAGAATGGACTTCCCTACGAGCAGTACTTC
cdr3_aa: CASSFQNGLPYEQYF
clone_size: NA
j_call: TRBJ2-7
d_call: NA
v_call: TRBV27